One sample yielded the 27 T cell receptor beta chains listed below, sequenced in a study of blood T cell repertoires in COVID-19. Data came from immunoSEQ multiplex PCR; TCRdb stores just in-frame clones and leaves some out. This sample has tens of thousands of clones, with 70% to 85% found just once. The specimen was peripheral blood. These receptors originate from a man between 65 and 85 years old with acute or convalescent COVID-19.

V and J are TRBV12-3 or TRBV12-4 and TRBJ1-1; D unclear. The CDR3 totals 13 residues. The V and J ends lost 3 bases and 1 base respectively, with 6 bases between them. CDR3 loop: CASSLAENTEAFF. CDR3 DNA: TGTGCCAGCAGTTTGGCGGAGAACACTGAAGCTTTCTTT.

V gene TRBV5-4 combines with J gene TRBJ1-6, with 7 bases identical to TRBD1. This CDR3 is built from 14 residues. Germline V CDR1 and CDR2: SGHNT, YYREEE (reference sequence). V shed 5 bases and J 11 bases; nucleotides not matched to a gene: 10. CDR3 sequence reads: CASSSEGALAPLHF. The CDR3 DNA reads as TGTGCCAGCAGTTCCGAGGGGGCGCTTGCACCCCTCCACTTT.

J is TRBJ1-5 and V is TRBV30; D ambiguous. Germline CDR1 GTSNPN, CDR2 SVGIG (reference sequence). The V and J ends lost 3 bases and 1 base respectively, with 10 bases between them. This CDR3 comprises 14 residues. CDR3 bases: TGTGCCTGGAGCCGGTCGTCGAGCAATCAGCCCCAGCATTTT. Translating gives CAWSRSSSNQPQHF. Full variable domain (rest looked up from reference TRBV30 and TRBJ1-5): SQTIHQWPATLVQPVGSPLSLECTVEGTSNPNLYWYRQAAGRGLQLLFYSVGIGQISSEVPQNLSASRPQDRQFILSSKKLLLSDSGFYLCAWSRSSSNQPQHFGDGTRLSIL.

The rearrangement joins TRBV9 to TRBJ2-1; TRBD1 is a possible D gene (6 bases). Trimming pared 4 bases from V and 4 bases from J, leaving 15 bases between. Germline CDR1 and CDR2: SGDLS and YYNGEE. This CDR3 region has 15 residues. The CDR3 region is CASSPPGVGYNEQFF. In DNA form, the CDR3 reads TGTGCCAGCAGCCCACCAGGGGTGGGGTACAATGAGCAGTTCTTC.

The chain joins TRBV13 to TRBJ1-2; the D gene is possibly TRBD1 (5 bases). Germline-derived CDR1 and CDR2 are PRHDT and FYEKMQ (reference sequence). V was shortened by 1 base and J by 6 bases, with 9 bases between the two germline ends. CDR3 size: 13 residues. The CDR3 sequence is CASSLETDHGYTF. The CDR3, as DNA: TGTGCCAGCAGCTTAGAGACAGATCATGGCTACACCTTC.

The chain uses TRBV3-1 (or the pseudogene TRBV3-2) and TRBJ1-2, with 9 bases identical to TRBD1. Per the germline V gene, CDR1 is LGHDT and CDR2 is YNNKEL (reference sequence). The CDR3 length is 15 residues. J lost 6 bases, V lost 5 bases, and 10 bases had no gene match. This CDR3 reads CASSYTGGVSDGYTF. The CDR3, as DNA: TGTGCCAGCAGCTATACAGGGGGCGTGTCGGATGGCTACACCTTC.

The rearrangement links TRBV5-4 to TRBJ2-2, with 12 bases aligning to TRBD1. The germline CDR1 and CDR2 sequences are SGHNT and YYREEE (reference sequence). J gave up 0 bases and V 4 bases, and 7 bases lay outside the gene matches. This CDR3 has 18 residues. CDR3 bases: TGTGCCAGCAGCGGGGACAGGGGGCCCTTCGCGAACACCGGGGAGCTGTTTTTT. This sequence encodes CASSGDRGPFANTGELFF. The complete variable domain, with remaining parts taken from reference TRBV5-4 and TRBJ2-2, reads ETGVTQSPTHLIKTRGQQVTLRCSSQSGHNTVSWYQQALGQGPQFIFQYYREEENGRGNFPPRFSGLQFPNYSSELNVNALELDDSALYLCASSGDRGPFANTGELFFGEGSRLTVL.

In its sample, this clone was seen once. The chain links TRBV19 to TRBJ2-1; TRBD1 matches 8 bases. Germline trimming cut 4 bases from V and 7 bases from J; bases unmatched to any gene: 18. The CDR3 contains 18 residues. The germline gives CDR1 LNHDA, CDR2 SQIVND (reference sequence). The CDR3: CASSKGFLSGQASNEQFF. The CDR3 bases are TGTGCCAGTAGTAAGGGGTTCTTGTCGGGACAGGCGTCGAATGAGCAGTTCTTC.

The chain has TRBV6-5 and TRBJ2-1; D uncertain. This CDR3 has 11 amino acids. Germline-derived CDR1 and CDR2 are MNHEY and SVGAGI. Trimming stripped 6 bases from V and 5 bases from J, with 5 bases between. CDR3 loop: CASSRDNEQFF. The CDR3, as DNA: TGTGCCAGCAGCCGAGACAATGAGCAGTTCTTC.

This chain uses TRBV15 with TRBJ1-6; 9 positions agree with TRBD1. The V gene end was trimmed by 3 bases and the J gene end by 6 bases; junction bases not matched to a gene: 6. This CDR3 comprises 16 residues. Germline lookup yields CDR1 LNHNV and CDR2 YYDKDF (reference sequence). CDR3 sequence (DNA): TGTGCCACCAGCAGCCTCCGGACAGGGGCTAATTCACCCCTCCACTTT. It translates to CATSSLRTGANSPLHF.

The chain combines TRBV10-3 with TRBJ2-2; D is possibly TRBD1 (5 bases). The CDR3 is 16 residues long. CDR1 and CDR2 from the germline V gene are ENHRY and SYGVKD. Trimming shortened V by 5 bases and J by 1 base, and 14 bases separated the two germline ends. The CDR3 bases are TGTGCCATCAGTCCACTCTCCACAGGGAACACCGGGGAGCTGTTTTTT. It codes for CAISPLSTGNTGELFF.

This chain connects TRBV28 to TRBJ1-1; 8 bases match TRBD1. V gave up 7 bases and J gave up 5 bases; unmatched junction bases: 9. The CDR3 is 14 amino acids. Germline values: CDR1 MDHEN, CDR2 SYDVKM. The CDR3 sequence: CASTPTGEVTEAFF. As DNA, the CDR3 is TGTGCCAGCACCCCGACAGGGGAAGTAACTGAAGCTTTCTTT.

The chain has TRBV12-5 and TRBJ2-5; D may be TRBD1 (5 bases). V was shortened by 3 bases and J by 3 bases, with 14 bases between the two germline ends. Germline V gene data show CDR1 as LGHNT and CDR2 as FRNRAP. This CDR3 comprises 15 residues. CDR3 DNA sequence: TGTGCTAGTGGTTTTGTAGGCAGGGAAGAAGAGACCCAGTACTTC. Protein product: CASGFVGREEETQYF.

This clone was observed a few times. The CDR3, as DNA: TGCGCCAGCAGCGGAGGGACCAGTCAAGAGACCCAGTACTTC. Translated, it gives CASSGGTSQETQYF. The chain uses TRBV5-1 and TRBJ2-5, with D perhaps TRBD2 (6 bases). Germline values: CDR1 SGHRS, CDR2 YFSETQ. The CDR3 spans 14 residues. Trimming took 4 bases from V and 2 from J, leaving 12 bases between them.

The genes are TRBV28 and TRBJ2-1; 11 bases fit TRBD2. This CDR3 is 15 amino acids long. The V and J ends lost 6 bases and 7 bases, in that order; junction bases with no gene match: 8. Germline V gene data show CDR1 as MDHEN and CDR2 as SYDVKM. The CDR3, as DNA: TGTGCCAGCAGAACCACTAGCGGGGGCCGTAATGAGCAGTTCTTC. It specifies CASRTTSGGRNEQFF.

This clone was seen only once. The CDR3 loop reads CASSRGVADTQYF. As DNA, the CDR3 is TGTGCCAGCAGCCGCGGGGTGGCAGATACGCAGTATTTT. The chain links TRBV7-2 to TRBJ2-3, with D perhaps TRBD2 (6 bases). Germline CDR1 reads SGHTA; CDR2 reads FQGNSA. Trimming cost V 5 bases and J 4 bases, with 10 bases left between them. This CDR3 has 13 amino acids.

The rearrangement uses TRBV4-1 and TRBJ2-1; D is uncertain. The length of the CDR3 is 17 residues. Trimming left V 0 bases short and J 2 bases short, with 14 bases between. Germline lookup yields CDR1 MGHRA and CDR2 YSYEKL. The CDR3 nucleotides are TGCGCCAGCAGCCAAGACGAAGTGACATCGGCCTACAATGAGCAGTTCTTC. The encoded protein is CASSQDEVTSAYNEQFF.

With respect to this clone: Sequence at one end of the junction differs from germline and may be a read error. The chain's CDR3 is CASSNFRGGQGTQYF. Here the CDR3 DNA reads TGTGCCAGTAGCAACTTCAGGGGTGGGCAAGGGACCCAGTACTTC. The V gene is TRBV19, the J gene TRBJ2-5, with D possibly TRBD1 on 6 matching bases. Germline CDR1 is LNHDA and CDR2 is SQIVND (reference sequence). This CDR3 region has 15 residues.

The chain recombines TRBV7-2 with TRBJ1-2; D gene unclear. Per the germline V gene, CDR1 is SGHTA and CDR2 is FQGNSA. CDR3 length: 14 residues. The V gene lost 5 bases and the J gene lost 5 bases, with 15 bases spanning the gap. CDR3 sequence reads: CASSPGPGGYGYTF. CDR3 nucleotide sequence: TGTGCCAGCAGCCCCGGACCCGGAGGGTATGGCTACACCTTC.

This chain joins TRBV5-4 and TRBJ2-5, with 7 nucleotides matching TRBD1. Germline values: CDR1 SGHNT, CDR2 YYREEE (reference sequence). V shed 2 bases, J shed 0 bases, and the junction held 7 bases outside the gene matches. This CDR3 is built from 16 residues. CDR3 coding DNA: TGTGCCAGCAGCTTCCCGACAGGGAAGTACCAAGAGACCCAGTACTTC. This encodes CASSFPTGKYQETQYF. The full variable domain, in which reference TRBV5-4 and TRBJ2-5 provide the parts outside the CDR3, is ETGVTQSPTHLIKTRGQQVTLRCSSQSGHNTVSWYQQALGQGPQFIFQYYREEENGRGNFPPRFSGLQFPNYSSELNVNALELDDSALYLCASSFPTGKYQETQYFGPGTRLLVL.

This chain links TRBV18 with TRBJ1-2; 8 bases agree with TRBD1. In germline, CDR1 is KGHSH, CDR2 LQKENI. V lost 6 bases, J lost 4 bases, and 7 bases stayed unmatched. The CDR3 length is 14 residues. CDR3 in amino acids: CASSPGGDGYGYTF. As DNA, the CDR3 is TGTGCCAGCTCCCCAGGGGGCGATGGCTATGGCTACACCTTC.

This clone has just one count. In DNA form, the CDR3 reads TGCGCCAGCAGGGAGACAGGGGGCGGTGGGGCCAACGTCCTGACTTTC. Encoded protein: CASRETGGGGANVLTF. The chain employs TRBV10-2 and TRBJ2-6; TRBD1 aligns across 10 bases. Germline trimming cut 6 bases from V and 3 bases from J; bases unmatched to any gene: 5. CDR1 and CDR2 (germline): WSHSY, SAAADI. The CDR3 is 16 residues long.

CDR3 residues: CASRPGGKDTEAFF. The CDR3 DNA follows: TGTGCCAGCAGGCCAGGGGGTAAGGACACTGAAGCTTTCTTT. The V call is TRBV28, the J call TRBJ1-1; 7 bases agree with TRBD1. Unmatched junction bases numbered 7, after V lost 6 bases and J lost 3 bases. From germline, CDR1 is MDHEN and CDR2 SYDVKM. This CDR3 has 14 residues.

The chain recombines TRBV5-1 with TRBJ2-1; TRBD1 is a possible D gene (7 bases). Germline assignment: CDR1 SGHRS and CDR2 YFSETQ. V was shortened by 3 bases and J by 7 bases, with 11 bases between the two germline ends. This CDR3 is 13 amino acids long. DNA of the CDR3: TGCGCCAGCAGCTCTTCAGGGGGGAATGAGCAGTTCTTC. Its translation is CASSSSGGNEQFF.

V usage is TRBV18 and J usage is TRBJ2-1, with TRBD2 as a possible D gene (6 bases). This CDR3 comprises 13 residues. Deletions cut 1 base from V and 9 bases from J, with 10 bases between. In germline, CDR1 is KGHSH, CDR2 LQKENI. The CDR3 loop is CASSPQEGSEQFF. The CDR3 DNA reads TGTGCCAGCTCACCACAGGAGGGTTCTGAGCAGTTCTTC.

The V call is TRBV6-6, the J call TRBJ1-2, with a weak D call TRBD1 (5 bases). This CDR3 region has 14 residues. Germline V CDR1 and CDR2: MNHNY, SVGAGI (reference sequence). The V and J ends lost 7 bases and 1 base respectively, with 13 bases between them. In DNA form, the CDR3 reads TGTGCCAGCACCAATAAGGGGATTAACTATGGCTACACCTTC. Translating it yields CASTNKGINYGYTF.

This clone came up a few times. V gene TRBV4-1 combines with J gene TRBJ2-1, with TRBD2 identical over 9 bases. The junction had 11 bases not matched to a gene; V was cut back by 4 bases and J by 7 bases. The germline V gene encodes CDR1 MGHRA and CDR2 YSYEKL. The CDR3 runs to 16 residues. The CDR3 nucleotides are TGCGCCAGCAGCCCGGAGGGCGGGGGGGTTATTAATGAGCAGTTCTTC. Amino acids: CASSPEGGGVINEQFF.